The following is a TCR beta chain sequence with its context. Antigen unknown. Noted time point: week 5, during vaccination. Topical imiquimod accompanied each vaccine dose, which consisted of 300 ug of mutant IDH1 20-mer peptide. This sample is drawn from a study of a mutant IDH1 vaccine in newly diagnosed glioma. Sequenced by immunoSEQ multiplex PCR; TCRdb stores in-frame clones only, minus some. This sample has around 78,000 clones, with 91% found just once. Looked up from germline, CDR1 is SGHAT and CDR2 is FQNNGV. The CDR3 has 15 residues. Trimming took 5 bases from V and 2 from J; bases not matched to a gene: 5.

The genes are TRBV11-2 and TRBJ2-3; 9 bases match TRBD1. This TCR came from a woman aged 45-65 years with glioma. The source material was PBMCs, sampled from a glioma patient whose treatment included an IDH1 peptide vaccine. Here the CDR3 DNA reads TGTGCCAGCAGCCGAGGGACAGGGATCACAGATACGCAGTATTTT. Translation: CASSRGTGITDTQYF. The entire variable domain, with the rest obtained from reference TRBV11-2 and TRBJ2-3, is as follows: EAGVAQSPRYKIIEKRQSVAFWCNPISGHATLYWYQQILGQGPKLLIQFQNNGVVDDSQLPKDRFSAERLKGVDSTLKIQPAKLEDSAVYLCASSRGTGITDTQYFGPGTRLTVL.